These T cell receptor beta chains were read from a single sample in a study of shared clonotypes between healthy human individuals. Here immunoSEQ multiplex PCR was the method, and the copy in TCRdb shows in-frame clones only, minus some. Counted here are under 1,900,000 clones, less than 99% occurring once; the ten biggest clones make up 0.36%. Material for sequencing was naive CD4+ T cells sorted from blood. These receptors originate from a man aged 25-45 years in good health. CDR3s include the opening cysteine and the closing phenylalanine or tryptophan. The D gene is left open where the match is weak. Size tells how often a clone was seen (once, few, many) or the class of an expanded clone, and some rows leave it out.

j_gene	d_gene	v_gene	abundance	CDR3aa	CDR3nt
TRBJ2-7	TRBD1	TRBV28	.	CASHRGSYEQYF	TGTGCCAGCCACAGGGGATCGTACGAGCAGTACTTC
TRBJ1-4	.	TRBV18	.	CASSPYGVGNEKLFF	TGTGCCAGCTCACCTTATGGCGTTGGGAATGAAAAACTGTTTTTT
TRBJ1-1	.	TRBV18	.	CASSPRGANTEAFF	TGTGCCAGCTCACCACGCGGAGCGAACACTGAAGCTTTCTTT
TRBJ2-1	TRBD2	TRBV14	.	CASSSGLAVQEQFF	TGTGCCAGCAGCTCGGGACTAGCGGTGCAGGAGCAGTTCTTC
TRBJ2-3	.	TRBV9	.	CASGTGVADTQYF	TGTGCCAGCGGTACGGGAGTGGCAGATACGCAGTATTTT
TRBJ2-7	.	TRBV28	.	CASSLVGRGPYEQYF	TGTGCCAGCAGTTTAGTGGGCAGGGGTCCCTACGAGCAGTACTTC
TRBJ1-2	.	TRBV29-1	once	CSVEVRTENDYGYTF	TGCAGCGTTGAAGTACGGACAGAGAATGACTATGGCTACACCTTC
TRBJ2-2	TRBD1	TRBV10-2	.	CASSRDRDTGELFF	TGCGCCAGCAGCCGGGACAGGGACACCGGGGAGCTGTTTTTT
TRBJ2-2	.	TRBV15	.	CATSRGGLRNTGELFF	TGTGCCACCAGCAGAGGTGGACTCAGGAACACCGGGGAGCTGTTTTTT
TRBJ2-7	.	TRBV7-9	.	CASSLPLGQGGDYEQYF	TGTGCCAGCAGCTTGCCCTTAGGCCAGGGAGGAGACTACGAGCAGTACTTC
TRBJ2-1	.	TRBV7-2	.	CASSLIASGEQFF	TGTGCCAGCAGCTTGATAGCATCCGGTGAGCAGTTCTTC
TRBJ2-1	.	TRBV5-1	.	CASSFRGGNEQFF	TGCGCCAGCAGCTTCAGAGGGGGGAATGAGCAGTTCTTC
TRBJ2-2	.	TRBV6-5	.	CASSRDSGELFF	TGTGCCAGCAGTCGAGACAGCGGGGAGCTGTTTTTT
TRBJ2-1	TRBD1	TRBV25-1	.	CASSGGLGQDNYNEQFF	TGTGCCAGCAGTGGAGGGCTTGGACAGGATAACTACAATGAGCAGTTCTTC
TRBJ2-5	.	TRBV28	.	CASTSPGPSETQYF	TGTGCCAGCACCTCTCCGGGGCCCTCAGAGACCCAGTACTTC
TRBJ2-7	.	TRBV7-9	.	CASSLDRPSYEQYF	TGTGCCAGCAGCCTCGACAGGCCCTCCTACGAGCAGTACTTC
TRBJ2-5	.	TRBV5-1	.	CASSLWEASEETQYF	TGCGCCAGCTCACTTTGGGAGGCCTCGGAAGAGACCCAGTACTTC
TRBJ2-5	.	TRBV5-1	once	CASTSMEGETQYF	TGCGCCAGCACCTCTATGGAGGGAGAGACCCAGTACTTC
TRBJ1-1	.	TRBV5-1	.	CASSPEWNTEAFF	TGCGCCAGCAGCCCGGAATGGAACACTGAAGCTTTCTTT
TRBJ1-1	TRBD1	TRBV19	.	CASTSDRYEAFF	TGTGCCAGTACCTCGGACAGGTACGAAGCTTTCTTT
TRBJ1-5	TRBD1	TRBV6-6	.	CASSFGQGGGQPQHF	TGTGCCAGCAGTTTCGGACAGGGAGGCGGACAGCCCCAGCATTTT
TRBJ2-7	.	TRBV7-8	.	CASSFKWGTSDSYEQYF	TGTGCCAGCAGTTTCAAATGGGGTACCAGCGACTCCTACGAGCAGTACTTC
TRBJ2-2	.	TRBV5-1	.	CASSLFQAGELFF	TGCGCCAGCAGCTTGTTCCAGGCCGGGGAGCTGTTTTTT
TRBJ2-7	.	TRBV30	.	CAWERDGTYEQYF	TGTGCCTGGGAAAGGGACGGAACCTACGAGCAGTACTTC
TRBJ1-5	.	TRBV6-5	.	CASSSLGGVDQPQHF	TGTGCCAGCAGTAGCCTCGGAGGGGTAGATCAGCCCCAGCATTTT